These 22 T cell receptor beta chains were all obtained from the same sample, sequenced in a study of blood T cell repertoires in COVID-19. Sequencing was performed with immunoSEQ multiplex PCR; in TCRdb, only in-frame clones are kept and a portion is missing. This table has 250,000 to 350,000 clones, around 88% appearing once. The sequenced material came from peripheral blood. These receptors originate from a woman aged 70 to 79 with COVID-19, enrolled during active disease.

This clone was seen just once. V gene TRBV9 combines with J gene TRBJ2-5; perhaps TRBD1 as D (5 bases). The V and J ends lost 3 bases and 3 bases respectively, with 9 bases between them. Germline V gene data show CDR1 as SGDLS and CDR2 as YYNGEE. The CDR3 is 13 residues long. The CDR3 nucleotides are TGTGCCAGCAGCGCTGACAGAGAAGAGACCCAGTACTTC. It is translated as CASSADREETQYF.

The CDR3 bases are TGTGCCAGCAGCCGCGATGGTAACCAGGGGCAGCCCCAGCATTTT. It translates to CASSRDGNQGQPQHF. J is TRBJ1-5 and V is TRBV7-2; TRBD1 is a possible D gene (6 bases). Germline values: CDR1 SGHTA, CDR2 FQGNSA. This CDR3 has 15 residues. The V gene lost 5 bases and the J gene lost 7 bases, with 18 bases spanning the gap.

This clone was found once. The chain recombines TRBV5-1 with TRBJ1-3, with TRBD1 matching 7 bases. CDR1 and CDR2 from the germline V gene are SGHRS and YFSETQ. Trimming cost V 4 bases and J 2 bases; bases outside gene matches: 3. The CDR3 is 14 amino acids. The CDR3 coding sequence is TGCGCCAGCAGCGATGACAGGGCTGGAAACACCATATATTTT. Translating gives CASSDDRAGNTIYF.

This chain uses TRBV12-3 or TRBV12-4 with TRBJ2-5, with TRBD1 matching 7 bases. CDR3 length: 13 amino acids. V was clipped by 2 bases and J by 4 bases; unmatched bases: 1. DNA for the CDR3: TGTGCCAGCAGTTTAAGGGGGCGAGAGACCCAGTACTTC. This sequence encodes CASSLRGRETQYF.

This chain joins TRBV14 and TRBJ1-1, with 7 bases identical to TRBD1. CDR1 is SGHDN and CDR2 is FVKESK in the germline V gene. CDR3 length: 14 amino acids. The V and J ends lost 4 bases and 2 bases, in that order; junction bases with no gene match: 4. DNA for the CDR3: TGTGCCAGCAGCCCCCGACAGGGCAACACTGAAGCTTTCTTT. Translated: CASSPRQGNTEAFF.

The chain joins TRBV27 to TRBJ2-1; 7 positions match TRBD1. The length of the CDR3 is 14 residues. The ends lost 7 bases at V and 4 bases at J; junction bases unmatched: 7. Germline CDR1 is MNHEY and CDR2 is SMNVEV (reference sequence). For the CDR3, the DNA is TGTGCCAGCACCCCGGGACAGAGATACAATGAGCAGTTCTTC. Translation gives CASTPGQRYNEQFF.

This chain links TRBV9 with TRBJ2-3, with 14 bases that match TRBD2. This CDR3 has 18 amino acids. From germline, CDR1 is SGDLS and CDR2 YYNGEE. After removal of 0 bases from V and 2 bases from J, the junction contained 5 bases not matched to a gene. The CDR3 here is CASSVGLAGGYVTDTQYF. The DNA for the CDR3 is TGTGCCAGCAGCGTAGGACTAGCGGGGGGGTATGTCACAGATACGCAGTATTTT.

A word on this clone: Other DNA sequences within the sample encode an identical CDR3. The rearrangement links TRBV6-5 to TRBJ1-2; 8 nucleotides match TRBD1. Losses at the gene ends were 2 bases for V and 3 bases for J; bases not matched to a gene: 2. CDR1 and CDR2 (germline): MNHEY, SVGAGI. The CDR3 is 14 residues long. CDR3 DNA sequence: TGTGCCAGCAGTTACACAGGGGGTGACTATGGCTACACCTTC. Its protein is CASSYTGGDYGYTF.

This clone was seen a single time. V and J are TRBV10-3 and TRBJ1-1, with TRBD1 as a possible D gene (6 bases). The CDR3 loop spans 13 amino acids. Looked up from germline, CDR1 is ENHRY and CDR2 is SYGVKD. V was clipped by 4 bases and J by 6 bases, with 12 bases between them. The chain's CDR3 is CAISVGGKAEAFF. The CDR3 bases are TGTGCCATCAGTGTTGGGGGCAAGGCTGAAGCTTTCTTT.

This clone was seen a handful of times. This chain joins TRBV18 and TRBJ2-5, with TRBD2 matching over 7 bases. The V and J ends lost 0 bases and 1 base, in that order; junction bases with no gene match: 8. CDR3 size: 17 residues. Per the germline V gene, CDR1 is KGHSH and CDR2 is LQKENI. The CDR3, as DNA: TGTGCCAGCTCACCACCGGATAGGGGAGGGGTCCAAGAGACCCAGTACTTC. This codes for CASSPPDRGGVQETQYF.

The rearrangement joins TRBV9 to TRBJ2-3; D remains ambiguous. V was pared by 0 bases and J by 2 bases, with 16 bases between. The germline CDR1 and CDR2 sequences are SGDLS and YYNGEE. The CDR3 is 17 residues long. The CDR3 protein is CASSVGLMYGNTDTQYF. The CDR3 bases are TGTGCCAGCAGCGTAGGACTCATGTATGGCAACACAGATACGCAGTATTTT.

The chain joins TRBV27 to TRBJ1-2, with 9 bases fitting TRBD1. CDR1 and CDR2 from the germline V gene are MNHEY and SMNVEV (reference sequence). V gave up 5 bases and J gave up 2 bases; unmatched junction bases: 6. The CDR3 is 15 residues long. The CDR3 loop is CASSTRTGENYGYTF. The CDR3 nucleotides read TGTGCCAGCAGTACTCGGACAGGGGAAAACTATGGCTACACCTTC.

This clone was observed a few times. The chain recombines TRBV9 with TRBJ1-1; D call uncertain. CDR3 length: 13 residues. The V end lost 0 bases, the J end lost 1 base, and 4 bases lay between the germline ends. The V gene's germline CDR1 is SGDLS and CDR2 YYNGEE. CDR3 region: CASSVAWNTEAFF. The CDR3 DNA is TGTGCCAGCAGCGTAGCCTGGAACACTGAAGCTTTCTTT.

This sequence joins TRBV6-1 and TRBJ2-7; D might be TRBD1 (6 bases). Germline-derived CDR1 and CDR2 are MNHNS and SASEGT. V dropped 0 bases and J dropped 3 bases, with 12 bases sitting between them. The CDR3 contains 15 residues. CDR3 nucleotide sequence: TGTGCCAGCAGTGAAGCTGCGACAGGTAACTACGAGCAGTACTTC. Translation: CASSEAATGNYEQYF.

This chain uses TRBV7-9 with TRBJ1-6; weak D call: TRBD1 (5 bases). Germline CDR1 reads SEHNR; CDR2 reads FQNEAQ (reference sequence). This CDR3 has 18 residues. V was shortened by 5 bases and J by 9 bases, with 26 bases between the two germline ends. CDR3 sequence: CASSAARFGGPGGSPLHF. CDR3 DNA sequence: TGTGCCAGCAGCGCTGCCCGATTCGGTGGACCCGGGGGTTCACCCCTCCACTTT.

This clone was counted between two and nine times. The same CDR3 arises from other DNA sequences in this sample as well. V is TRBV24-1 and J is TRBJ1-2; a possible D gene is TRBD1 (6 bases). Deletions cut 0 bases from V and 11 bases from J, with 12 bases between. In germline, CDR1 is KGHDR, CDR2 SFDVKD. CDR3 length equals 13 residues. The CDR3 nucleotides are TGTGCCACCAGTGATTTGACAGGGAGAGGATACACCTTC. It specifies CATSDLTGRGYTF.

This clone was seen once. The chain links TRBV7-2 to TRBJ2-5; possible D gene TRBD2, 5 bases. CDR3 size: 16 residues. From germline, CDR1 is SGHTA and CDR2 FQGNSA. Trimming took off 1 base at V and 0 bases at J, with 12 bases between the two ends. Written as DNA, the CDR3 is TGTGCCAGCAGCTTAGTATTAGCTAGCTACCAAGAGACCCAGTACTTC. Its protein is CASSLVLASYQETQYF.

CDR3 coding DNA: TGTGCCAGCAGCCCCGGGCTAGCGGGGGGGGGCACAGATACGCAGTATTTT. It specifies CASSPGLAGGGTDTQYF. J is TRBJ2-3 and V is TRBV7-3, with TRBD2 identical over 12 bases. Germline-derived CDR1 and CDR2 are SGHTA and FQGTGA. This CDR3 has 17 residues. V shed 5 bases and J 1 base; nucleotides not matched to a gene: 7.

The J gene is TRBJ1-6, the V gene TRBV2; a weak D match, TRBD1 (6 bases). The V and J ends lost 8 bases and 5 bases respectively, with 13 bases between them. Germline CDR1 reads SNHLY; CDR2 reads FYNNEI. The CDR3 contains 14 residues. The CDR3 loop reads CASLQGRDNSPLHF. The CDR3 nucleotides read TGTGCCAGCCTACAGGGTAGAGATAATTCACCCCTCCACTTT.

This rearrangement joins TRBV6-6 to TRBJ2-7; 7 nucleotides match TRBD1. There are 16 residues in the CDR3. With 4 bases clipped from V and 2 bases from J, the junction kept 11 bases outside the gene matches. The germline V gene encodes CDR1 MNHNY and CDR2 SVGAGI (reference sequence). The DNA of the CDR3 is TGTGCCAGCAGTTCTTGGTTGACAGGGACACCCTACGAGCAGTACTTC. Translating it yields CASSSWLTGTPYEQYF.

The rearrangement links TRBV30 to TRBJ2-7; the match to TRBD1 covers 8 bases. Looked up from germline, CDR1 is GTSNPN and CDR2 is SVGIG (reference sequence). Trimming cost V 5 bases and J 6 bases; bases outside gene matches: 9. The CDR3 spans 13 residues. Here the CDR3 reads CAWGQGIAGEQYF. CDR3 nucleotide sequence: TGTGCCTGGGGACAGGGAATAGCAGGCGAGCAGTACTTC.

The rearrangement joins TRBV5-6 to TRBJ2-7; TRBD1 matches 8 bases. V trimming: 4 bases; J trimming: 1 base; junction bases outside the gene matches: 7. CDR3 length: 15 residues. Germline values: CDR1 SGHDT, CDR2 YYEEEE. CDR3 sequence reads: CASSRPGGASYEQYF. The CDR3 nucleotides are TGTGCCAGCAGCCGCCCAGGGGGCGCATCCTACGAGCAGTACTTC. Based on the CDR3 plus reference TRBV5-6 and TRBJ2-7, the full variable domain is DAGVTQSPTHLIKTRGQQVTLRCSPKSGHDTVSWYQQALGQGPQFIFQYYEEEERQRGNFPDRFSGHQFPNYSSELNVNALLLGDSALYLCASSRPGGASYEQYFGPGTRLTVT.